This TCR beta chain was obtained from a study of tumor-infiltrating lymphocytes in oesophageal squamous cell carcinoma. Each CDR3 protein is one row after TCRdb ran MiXCR on the PCR reads. This table has 15,000 to 20,000 distinct CDR3 sequences, roughly 45% appearing once. This clonotype has ten or more counts. There are 14 residues in the CDR3. In germline, CDR1 is SNHLY, CDR2 FYNNEI. V gave up 7 bases and J gave up 1 base; unmatched junction bases: 6. The receptor's source is a female donor with esophageal squamous cell carcinoma. The sequenced sample consisted of blood. The chain joins TRBV2 to TRBJ2-7, with 8 bases lining up with TRBD1. CDR3 protein: CASIATGASYEQYF. CDR3 coding DNA: TGTGCCAGCATCGCGACAGGGGCATCCTACGAGCAGTACTTC. Full variable domain (remainder filled in from reference TRBV2 and TRBJ2-7): EPEVTQTPSHQVTQMGQEVILRCVPISNHLYFYWYRQILGQKVEFLVSFYNNEISEKSEIFDDQFSVERPDGSNFTLKIRSTKLEDSAMYFCASIATGASYEQYFGPGTRLTVT.